The rows below give T cell receptor beta chains drawn from one sample of a study of cytomegalovirus exposure and HLA in healthy donors. Some clones are missing from TCRdb's copy, which holds only in-frame ones; the method was immunoSEQ multiplex PCR. The repertoire holds 150,000 to 200,000 clones, with around 90% as singletons. Sequenced input: PBMCs. The receptor set was obtained from a young woman in good health and CMV-seronegative. The CDR3 runs from the conserved cysteine through the conserved F or W. Fields, in order: J gene, V gene, clone size, D gene, CDR3 DNA, CDR3 protein. D genes are given only for firm matches. Clone size, where shown, is once, few, many, or a class for clones that have expanded.

J: TRBJ2-7; V: TRBV9; size: .; D: TRBD1; DNA: TGTGCCAGCGCTCCGGGACAGAAGATCTACGAGCAGTACTTC; CDR3: CASAPGQKIYEQYF
J: TRBJ2-7; V: TRBV19; size: few; D: TRBD1; DNA: TGTGCCAGTAATCCGACAGGGGTCTCCTACGAGCAGTACTTC; CDR3: CASNPTGVSYEQYF
J: TRBJ2-3; V: TRBV6-1; size: .; D: .; DNA: TGTGCCAGCCGCCCGCTCGGAGATACGCAGTATTTT; CDR3: CASRPLGDTQYF
J: TRBJ2-2; V: TRBV6-5; size: .; D: .; DNA: TGTGCCAGCAGTTGGGGCAGGTGGAACACCGGGGAGCTGTTTTTT; CDR3: CASSWGRWNTGELFF
J: TRBJ2-2; V: TRBV5-1; size: .; D: TRBD1; DNA: TGCGCCAGCAGCTACCGGACAGGGAACACCGGGGAGCTGTTTTTT; CDR3: CASSYRTGNTGELFF
J: TRBJ1-1; V: TRBV21-1; size: .; D: .; DNA: TGTGCCAGCAGCAAAAAACGGGAAGGAGGTGACACTGAAGCTTTCTTT; CDR3: CASSKKREGGDTEAFF
J: TRBJ2-7; V: TRBV6-5; size: few; D: .; DNA: TGTGCCAGCAGTGCCGGGACTCCATCTACGTGGTACTTC; CDR3: CASSAGTPSTWYF
J: TRBJ1-2; V: TRBV6-6; size: .; D: .; DNA: TGTGCCAGCAGTAACGGACGGACAGAAATTGGCTACACCTTC; CDR3: CASSNGRTEIGYTF
J: TRBJ1-5; V: TRBV6-5; size: once; D: .; DNA: TGTGCCAGCAGCCCGAGGGAGGGTAATCAGCCCCAGCATTTT; CDR3: CASSPREGNQPQHF
J: TRBJ1-5; V: TRBV18; size: .; D: .; DNA: TGTGCCAGCTCACCGAGCAAGGGGAACGGTCAGCCCCAGCATTTT; CDR3: CASSPSKGNGQPQHF
J: TRBJ1-3; V: TRBV6-5; size: .; D: .; DNA: TGTGCCAGCAGTCCTTACCGGGACATCGGAAACACCATATATTTT; CDR3: CASSPYRDIGNTIYF
J: TRBJ2-7; V: TRBV4-3; size: .; D: TRBD2; DNA: TGCGCCAGCAGCCAAGAATCTCCAGGGACTAGCGGGAGAGGCTACGAGCAGTACTTC; CDR3: CASSQESPGTSGRGYEQYF
J: TRBJ1-6; V: TRBV5-8; size: .; D: TRBD1; DNA: TGTGCCAGCAGCCCGACCGGGACAGGGGATTCACCCCTCCACTTT; CDR3: CASSPTGTGDSPLHF
J: TRBJ2-1; V: TRBV5-4; size: once; D: .; DNA: TGTGCCAGCAGCTTGGTCACGGGGTTTAACAATGAGCAGTTCTTC; CDR3: CASSLVTGFNNEQFF
J: TRBJ2-1; V: TRBV5-1; size: .; D: .; DNA: TGCGCCAGCAGCCCACTGGCTAGCCCTACTGAGCAGTTCTTC; CDR3: CASSPLASPTEQFF
J: TRBJ2-3; V: TRBV7-2; size: .; D: .; DNA: TGTGCCAGCAGCCACTCGGGTAGCGGTTACTCGAATACGCAGTATTTT; CDR3: CASSHSGSGYSNTQYF
J: TRBJ2-1; V: TRBV29-1; size: .; D: TRBD1; DNA: TGCAGCGTGGAAAACAGGGGCTCTAGTTTTTATAATGAGCAGTTCTTC; CDR3: CSVENRGSSFYNEQFF
J: TRBJ1-1; V: TRBV10-3; size: .; D: TRBD1; DNA: TGTGCCATCAGATCAGACAGGGGGGGAAACACTGAAGCTTTCTTT; CDR3: CAIRSDRGGNTEAFF
J: TRBJ1-2; V: TRBV4-1; size: .; D: .; DNA: TGCGCCAGCAGCCAAGAAGCGTCAGGGGCTACTCCGATGGGCTACACCTTC; CDR3: CASSQEASGATPMGYTF
J: TRBJ2-4; V: TRBV28; size: .; D: TRBD1; DNA: TGTGCCAGCTCCATGGGACAGGGAAGGGGGAACATTCAGTACTTC; CDR3: CASSMGQGRGNIQYF
J: TRBJ2-7; V: TRBV21-1; size: .; D: .; DNA: TGTGCCAGCAGCCCCCGGACAGGGAAAATCTACGAGCAGTACTTC; CDR3: CASSPRTGKIYEQYF
J: TRBJ2-7; V: TRBV27; size: .; D: .; DNA: TGTGCCAGCAGCCCTGGAGGGTTTTCCTACGAGCAGTACTTC; CDR3: CASSPGGFSYEQYF
J: TRBJ1-4; V: TRBV5-4; size: .; D: TRBD1; DNA: TGTGCCAGCAGCAAGGACAGGAATAATGAAAAACTGTTTTTT; CDR3: CASSKDRNNEKLFF
J: TRBJ2-1; V: TRBV19; size: .; D: TRBD2; DNA: TGTGCCAGTAGTATTTTAGCGGGAGGCGGTGAGCAGTTCTTC; CDR3: CASSILAGGGEQFF